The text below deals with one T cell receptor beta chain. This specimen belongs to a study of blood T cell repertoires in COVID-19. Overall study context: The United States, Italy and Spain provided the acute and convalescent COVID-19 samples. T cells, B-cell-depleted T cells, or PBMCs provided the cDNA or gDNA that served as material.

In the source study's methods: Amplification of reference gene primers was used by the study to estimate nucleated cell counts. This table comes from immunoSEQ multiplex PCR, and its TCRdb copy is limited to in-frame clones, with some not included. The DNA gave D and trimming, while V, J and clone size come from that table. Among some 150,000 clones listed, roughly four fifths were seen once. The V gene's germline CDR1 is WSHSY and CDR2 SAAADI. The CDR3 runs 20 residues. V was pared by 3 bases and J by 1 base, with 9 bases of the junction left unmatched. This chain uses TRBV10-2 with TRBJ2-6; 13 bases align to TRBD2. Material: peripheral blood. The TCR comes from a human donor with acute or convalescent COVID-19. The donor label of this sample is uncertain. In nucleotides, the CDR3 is TGCGCCAGCAGTGACTTTTACGGGACTAGCGGGGCGTCTGGGGCCAACGTCCTGACTTTC. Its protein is CASSDFYGTSGASGANVLTF.